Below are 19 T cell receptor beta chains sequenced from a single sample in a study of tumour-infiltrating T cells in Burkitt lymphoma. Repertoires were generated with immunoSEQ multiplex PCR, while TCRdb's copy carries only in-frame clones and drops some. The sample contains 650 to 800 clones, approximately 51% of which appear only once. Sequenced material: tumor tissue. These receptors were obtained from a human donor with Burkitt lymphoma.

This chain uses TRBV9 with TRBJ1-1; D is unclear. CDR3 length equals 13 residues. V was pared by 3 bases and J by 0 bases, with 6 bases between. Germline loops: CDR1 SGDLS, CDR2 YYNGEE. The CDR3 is CASSGRLNTEAFF. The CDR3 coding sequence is TGTGCCAGCAGCGGACGCCTGAACACTGAAGCTTTCTTT.

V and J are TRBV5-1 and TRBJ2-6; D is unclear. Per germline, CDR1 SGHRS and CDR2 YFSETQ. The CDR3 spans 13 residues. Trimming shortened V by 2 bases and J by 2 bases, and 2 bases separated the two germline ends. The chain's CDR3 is CASSFTGANVLTF. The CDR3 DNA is TGCGCCAGCAGCTTTACTGGGGCCAACGTCCTGACTTTC.

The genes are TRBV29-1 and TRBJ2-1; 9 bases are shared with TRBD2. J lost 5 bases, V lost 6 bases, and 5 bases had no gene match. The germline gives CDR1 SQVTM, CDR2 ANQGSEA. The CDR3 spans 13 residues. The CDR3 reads CSVGGGAHNEQFF. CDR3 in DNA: TGCAGCGTGGGCGGGGGGGCCCACAATGAGCAGTTCTTC.

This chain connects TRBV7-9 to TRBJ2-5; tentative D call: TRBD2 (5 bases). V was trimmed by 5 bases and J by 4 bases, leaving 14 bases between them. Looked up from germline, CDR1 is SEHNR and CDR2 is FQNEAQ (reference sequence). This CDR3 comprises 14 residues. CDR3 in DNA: TGTGCCAGCAGCAATAGCGAGCTCCCAGAGACCCAGTACTTC. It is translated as CASSNSELPETQYF. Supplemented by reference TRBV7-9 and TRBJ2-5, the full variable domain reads DTGVSQNPRHKITKRGQNVTFRCDPISEHNRLYWYRQTLGQGPEFLTYFQNEAQLEKSRLLSDRFSAERPKGSFSTLEIQRTEQGDSAMYLCASSNSELPETQYFGPGTRLLVL.

In nucleotides, the CDR3 is TGTGCCAGCATGACGGGCAATACCTACGAGCAGTACTTC. Protein product: CASMTGNTYEQYF. This chain uses TRBV6-5 with TRBJ2-7; D ambiguous. CDR1 and CDR2 from the germline V gene are MNHEY and SVGAGI. The CDR3 extends over 13 amino acids. With 7 bases removed from V and 2 bases from J, the gap between germline ends came to 12 bases.

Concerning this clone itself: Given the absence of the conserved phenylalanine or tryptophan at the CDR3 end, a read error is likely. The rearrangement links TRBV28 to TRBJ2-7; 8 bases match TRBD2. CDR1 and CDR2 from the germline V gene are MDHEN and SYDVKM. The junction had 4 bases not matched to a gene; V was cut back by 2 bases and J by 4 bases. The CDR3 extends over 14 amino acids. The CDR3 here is CASSLPAGEYEQYL. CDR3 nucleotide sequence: TGTGCCAGCAGTTTACCAGCGGGGGAATACGAGCAGTACCTC.

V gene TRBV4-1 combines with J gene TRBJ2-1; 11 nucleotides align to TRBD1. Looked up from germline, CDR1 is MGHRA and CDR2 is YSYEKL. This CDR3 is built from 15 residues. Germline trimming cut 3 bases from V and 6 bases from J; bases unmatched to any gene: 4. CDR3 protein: CASSHRGQGGNEQFF. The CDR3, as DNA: TGCGCCAGCAGCCACCGGGGACAGGGGGGCAATGAGCAGTTCTTC.

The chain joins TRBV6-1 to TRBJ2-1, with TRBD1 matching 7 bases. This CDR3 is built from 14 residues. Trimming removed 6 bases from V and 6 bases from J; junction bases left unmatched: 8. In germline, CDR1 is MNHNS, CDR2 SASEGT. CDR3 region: CASRLQGHRNEQFF. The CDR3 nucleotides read TGTGCCAGCAGATTACAGGGGCACCGCAATGAGCAGTTCTTC.

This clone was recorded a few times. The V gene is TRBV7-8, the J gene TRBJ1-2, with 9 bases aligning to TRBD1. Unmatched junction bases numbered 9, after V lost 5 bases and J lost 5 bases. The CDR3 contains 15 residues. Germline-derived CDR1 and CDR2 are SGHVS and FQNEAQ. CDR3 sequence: CASSGRTGARYGYTF. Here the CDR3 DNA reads TGTGCCAGCAGCGGCCGGACAGGGGCGAGGTATGGCTACACCTTC.

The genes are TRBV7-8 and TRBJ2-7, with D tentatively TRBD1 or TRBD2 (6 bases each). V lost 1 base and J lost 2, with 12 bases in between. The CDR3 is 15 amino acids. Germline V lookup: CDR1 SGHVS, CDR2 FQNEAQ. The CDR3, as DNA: TGTGCCAGCAGCTTAGGGGGGGACACGACCTACGAGCAGTACTTC. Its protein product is CASSLGGDTTYEQYF.

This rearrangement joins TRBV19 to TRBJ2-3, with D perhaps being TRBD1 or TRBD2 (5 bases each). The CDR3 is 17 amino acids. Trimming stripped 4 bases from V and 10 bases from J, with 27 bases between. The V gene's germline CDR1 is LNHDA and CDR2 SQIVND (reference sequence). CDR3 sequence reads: CASSTPADAWGRGAQYF. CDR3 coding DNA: TGTGCCAGTAGTACTCCCGCCGACGCGTGGGGGAGAGGTGCGCAGTATTTT.

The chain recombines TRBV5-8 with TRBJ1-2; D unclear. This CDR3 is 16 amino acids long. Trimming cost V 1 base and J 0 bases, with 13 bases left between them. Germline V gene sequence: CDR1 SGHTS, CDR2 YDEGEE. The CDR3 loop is CASSLIPIASNYGYTF. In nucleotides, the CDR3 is TGTGCCAGCAGCTTGATACCGATCGCCTCTAACTATGGCTACACCTTC.

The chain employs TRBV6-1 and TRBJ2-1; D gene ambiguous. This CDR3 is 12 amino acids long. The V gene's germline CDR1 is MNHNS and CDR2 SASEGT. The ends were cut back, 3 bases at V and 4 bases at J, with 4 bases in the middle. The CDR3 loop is CASSDRYNEQFF. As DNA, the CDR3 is TGTGCCAGCAGTGACCGGTACAATGAGCAGTTCTTC.

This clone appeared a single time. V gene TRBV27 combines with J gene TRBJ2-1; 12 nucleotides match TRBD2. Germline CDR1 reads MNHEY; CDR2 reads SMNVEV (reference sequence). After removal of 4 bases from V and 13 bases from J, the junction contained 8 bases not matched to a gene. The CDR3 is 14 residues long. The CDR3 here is CASSSLSSGGAQFF. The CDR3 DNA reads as TGTGCCAGCAGTTCCCTTTCTAGCGGGGGGGCCCAGTTCTTC.

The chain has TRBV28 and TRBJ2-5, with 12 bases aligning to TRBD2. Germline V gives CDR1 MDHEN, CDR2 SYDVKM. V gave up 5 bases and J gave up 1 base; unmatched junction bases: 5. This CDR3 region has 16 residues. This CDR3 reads CASSDGTSGFQETQYF. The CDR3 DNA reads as TGTGCCAGCAGTGATGGGACTAGCGGGTTCCAAGAGACCCAGTACTTC.

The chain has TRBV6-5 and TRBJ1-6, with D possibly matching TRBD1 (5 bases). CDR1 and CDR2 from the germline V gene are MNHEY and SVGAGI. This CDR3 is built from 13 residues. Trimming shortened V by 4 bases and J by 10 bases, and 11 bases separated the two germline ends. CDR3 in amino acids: CASSWGGISPLHF. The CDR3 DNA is TGTGCCAGCAGTTGGGGGGGAATCTCACCCCTCCACTTT.

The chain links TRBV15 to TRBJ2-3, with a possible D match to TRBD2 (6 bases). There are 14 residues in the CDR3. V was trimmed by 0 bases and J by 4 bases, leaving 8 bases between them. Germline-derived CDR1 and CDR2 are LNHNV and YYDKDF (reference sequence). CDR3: CATSRDWGADTQYF. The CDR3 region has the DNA TGTGCCACCAGCAGAGATTGGGGGGCAGATACGCAGTATTTT. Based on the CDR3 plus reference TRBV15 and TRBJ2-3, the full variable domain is DAMVIQNPRYQVTQFGKPVTLSCSQTLNHNVMYWYQQKSSQAPKLLFHYYDKDFNNEADTPDNFQSRRPNTSFCFLDIRSPGLGDTAMYLCATSRDWGADTQYFGPGTRLTVL.

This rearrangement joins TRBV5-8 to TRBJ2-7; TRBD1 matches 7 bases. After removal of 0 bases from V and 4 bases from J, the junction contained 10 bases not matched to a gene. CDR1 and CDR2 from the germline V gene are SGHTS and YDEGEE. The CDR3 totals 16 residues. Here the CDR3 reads CASSLGYRGKGYEQYF. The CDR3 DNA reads TGTGCCAGCAGCTTGGGATACAGGGGCAAAGGTTACGAGCAGTACTTC.

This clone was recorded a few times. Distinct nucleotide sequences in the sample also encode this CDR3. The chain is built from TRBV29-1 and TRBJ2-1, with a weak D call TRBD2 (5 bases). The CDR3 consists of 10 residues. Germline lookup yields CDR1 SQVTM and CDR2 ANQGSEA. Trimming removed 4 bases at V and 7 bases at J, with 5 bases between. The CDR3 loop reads CSVGGNEQFF. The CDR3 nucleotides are TGCAGCGTTGGCGGGAATGAGCAGTTCTTC.